This entry lists 23 T cell receptor beta chains sequenced from one sample in a study of neurological immune-mediated disorders. TCRdb recomputed calls from the 5' RACE reads with MiXCR, one row per CDR3 protein. The table shows 35,000 to 45,000 distinct CDR3 sequences, with around a tenth occurring only once. The sample taken for sequencing was CD4+ T cells from blood. All receptors derive from a woman aged 25 to 45 with HTLV-1-associated myelopathy (HAM/TSP).

In this sample, this clonotype turned up many times. The chain links TRBV24-1 to TRBJ2-7, with D possibly matching TRBD1 (5 bases). Trimming left V 3 bases short and J 3 bases short, with 8 bases between. The V gene's germline CDR1 is KGHDR and CDR2 SFDVKD. The CDR3 is 13 amino acids. The CDR3: CATSDPDSYEQYF. CDR3 nucleotides: TGTGCCACCAGTGATCCCGACAGCTACGAGCAGTACTTC.

This clonotype has ten or more counts. The rearrangement joins TRBV20-1 to TRBJ2-7; 7 bases agree with TRBD1. Losses at the gene ends were 6 bases for V and 6 bases for J; bases not matched to a gene: 5. This CDR3 is built from 11 residues. Germline values: CDR1 DFQATT, CDR2 SNEGSKA (reference sequence). CDR3 bases: TGCAGTGCGAGACAGGGAATCGAGCAGTACTTC. Its protein product is CSARQGIEQYF.

This clonotype was observed many times. V usage is TRBV20-1 and J usage is TRBJ2-1, with D perhaps being TRBD1 or TRBD2 (6 bases each). Trimming removed 2 bases at V and 9 bases at J, with 11 bases between. CDR3 length: 12 amino acids. In germline, CDR1 is DFQATT, CDR2 SNEGSKA (reference sequence). This CDR3 is CSARMGGREQFF. CDR3 DNA: TGCAGTGCTAGAATGGGGGGCCGTGAGCAGTTCTTC.

There are many counts of this clonotype. The chain joins TRBV20-1 to TRBJ2-3; tentatively, D is TRBD1 or TRBD2 (5 bases each). CDR3 length: 13 amino acids. Germline-derived CDR1 and CDR2 are DFQATT and SNEGSKA (reference sequence). Here the CDR3 DNA reads TGCGGGGGTAATTCAGGTAGCACAGATACGCAGTATTTT. It yields the protein CGGNSGSTDTQYF.

This clonotype was detected many times. The CDR3 reads CSAGPSYNEQFF. CDR3 sequence (DNA): TGCAGCGCGGGGCCCAGCTACAATGAGCAGTTCTTC. V gene TRBV20-1 combines with J gene TRBJ2-1; TRBD2 is a possible D gene (6 bases). Germline V gives CDR1 DFQATT, CDR2 SNEGSKA (reference sequence). CDR3 length: 12 amino acids.

The chain is built from TRBV10-3 and TRBJ2-7; TRBD1 is a possible D gene (6 bases). Per germline, CDR1 ENHRY and CDR2 SYGVKD. V was trimmed by 5 bases and J by 1 base, leaving 18 bases between them. This CDR3 spans 16 amino acids. The CDR3 nucleotides are TGTGCCATCAGTCGGACAGCCCAAGTCGCGTCCTACGAGCAGTACTTC. Protein sequence: CAISRTAQVASYEQYF.

This clonotype was seen at least ten times. The CDR3 spells CASSGTGRSGANVLTF. In nucleotides, the CDR3 is TGTGCCAGCAGCGGGACAGGCCGCTCTGGGGCCAACGTCCTGACTTTC. V is TRBV7-3 and J is TRBJ2-6; 8 bases match TRBD1. The CDR3 runs 16 residues. Germline CDR1 and CDR2: SGHTA and FQGTGA. The trim removed 5 bases at V and 0 bases at J, leaving 3 bases unmatched.

This clonotype was seen many times. This may come from a read error, since a much larger clone is one base off. The CDR3 spells CASSLDGLASSDTQYF. CDR3 sequence (DNA): TGTGCCAGCAGCTTGGACGGTTTAGCGTCATCAGATACGCAGTATTTT. The chain has TRBV5-6 and TRBJ2-3, with D tentatively TRBD2 (5 bases). CDR1 is SGHDT, CDR2 YYEEEE, per germline. The V and J ends lost 0 bases and 4 bases respectively, with 15 bases between them. The CDR3 is 16 amino acids.

This clonotype has a count of ten or more. This sequence joins TRBV2 and TRBJ1-5; D is undetermined. The length of the CDR3 is 16 residues. CDR1 SNHLY and CDR2 FYNNEI come from the germline V gene. CDR3 bases: TGTGCTACCTCAGCAAGCCCATTACACAGCAATCAGCCCCAGCATTTT. Protein: CATSASPLHSNQPQHF.

At least ten counts were recorded for this clonotype. The chain combines TRBV20-1 with TRBJ2-3, with 12 nucleotides matching TRBD2. The V gene end was trimmed by 3 bases and the J gene end by 6 bases; junction bases not matched to a gene: 16. Germline assignment: CDR1 DFQATT and CDR2 SNEGSKA (reference sequence). The CDR3 is 18 amino acids. The chain's CDR3 is CSASRNPRLAGDLDTQYF. The CDR3 DNA reads as TGCAGTGCTAGCAGAAACCCTCGACTAGCGGGGGATCTCGATACGCAGTATTTT.

This clonotype was seen at least ten times. The chain recombines TRBV5-1 with TRBJ1-2, with a tentative D call TRBD1 (6 bases). The germline V and J ends were trimmed by 5 bases and 4 bases, with 18 bases remaining between them. Germline V gene lookup returns CDR1 SGHRS and CDR2 YFSETQ. The CDR3 extends over 15 amino acids. CDR3 DNA sequence: TGCGCCAGCAGGAGGGAGGAACAGGGCACCTATGGCTACACCTTC. As protein: CASRREEQGTYGYTF.

This clonotype has a count of ten or more. The rearrangement uses TRBV3-1 and TRBJ2-3; 11 positions match TRBD2. Germline-derived CDR1 and CDR2 are LGHDT and YNNKEL (reference sequence). Trimming at V came to 2 bases and at J to 6 bases, leaving 7 bases not matched to a gene. This CDR3 is built from 16 residues. The chain's CDR3 is CASSQTSGGTQDTQYF. The CDR3 DNA reads TGTGCCAGCAGCCAAACTAGCGGGGGTACGCAGGATACGCAGTATTTT.

This clonotype occurred many times. The rearrangement joins TRBV6-2 or TRBV6-3 to TRBJ1-5; weak D call: TRBD1 (5 bases). Trimming stripped 6 bases from V and 4 bases from J, with 22 bases between. CDR1 is MNHEY and CDR2 is SVGEGT in the germline V gene. The CDR3 contains 17 residues. The CDR3 DNA reads TGTGCCAGCAGGAGCGGACGGGACCGCCGGTATAATCAGCCCCAGCATTTT. This codes for CASRSGRDRRYNQPQHF.

In this sample, this clonotype turned up many times. The chain carries TRBV5-1 and TRBJ1-6; TRBD1 matches 8 bases. This CDR3 is 14 amino acids long. The germline V gene encodes CDR1 SGHRS and CDR2 YFSETQ. V was clipped by 2 bases and J by 7 bases; unmatched bases: 2. CDR3 nucleotide sequence: TGCGCCAGCAGCTTCCGGGACAGGAATTCACCCCTCCACTTT. It translates to CASSFRDRNSPLHF. Combining the CDR3 with reference TRBV5-1 and TRBJ1-6 gives the whole variable domain KAGVTQTPRYLIKTRGQQVTLSCSPISGHRSVSWYQQTPGQGLQFLFEYFSETQRNKGNFPGRFSGRQFSNSRSEMNVSTLELGDSALYLCASSFRDRNSPLHFGNGTRLTVT.

This clonotype has at least ten counts. The gene calls are TRBV5-1 and TRBJ2-1; D remains ambiguous. The CDR3 is 14 amino acids. V lost 3 bases and J 9 bases, leaving 16 bases between the germline ends. In germline, CDR1 is SGHRS, CDR2 YFSETQ. CDR3 nucleotide sequence: TGCGCCAGCAGCTCATTACAGAAGCCGGCTGAGCAGTTCTTC. Amino acid sequence: CASSSLQKPAEQFF.

This clonotype came up many times. The chain employs TRBV6-1 and TRBJ2-5, with no clear D. Per germline, CDR1 MNHNS and CDR2 SASEGT. The CDR3 is 14 amino acids. V was shortened by 7 bases and J by 1 base, with 13 bases between the two germline ends. CDR3 sequence (DNA): TGTGCCAGCATCCGAACACCATCCCAAGAGACCCAGTACTTC. Amino acids: CASIRTPSQETQYF.

This clonotype was observed at least ten times. This chain joins TRBV5-1 and TRBJ2-7, with D possibly being TRBD1 (6 bases). CDR3 length: 13 amino acids. Between the trimmed V and J ends, which lost 4 bases and 3 bases, there was a span of 11 bases. Per germline, CDR1 SGHRS and CDR2 YFSETQ. CDR3 coding DNA: TGCGCCAGCAGCCCAACAGGGATCTACGAGCAGTACTTC. Its protein is CASSPTGIYEQYF.

Many counts were recorded for this clonotype. The rearrangement uses TRBV29-1 and TRBJ2-7; D is perhaps TRBD1 (6 bases). This CDR3 has 15 amino acids. V lost 7 bases and J lost 3, with 22 bases in between. Germline V gene sequence: CDR1 SQVTM, CDR2 ANQGSEA. The CDR3 reads CSAKKSRQGNYEQYF. In nucleotides, the CDR3 is TGCAGCGCCAAAAAAAGTAGGCAGGGGAACTACGAGCAGTACTTC.

This clonotype was seen many times. The chain is built from TRBV20-1 and TRBJ1-5; D remains unclear. The CDR3 extends over 12 amino acids. Germline V gene data show CDR1 as DFQATT and CDR2 as SNEGSKA (reference sequence). The ends were cut back, 0 bases at V and 6 bases at J, with 6 bases in the middle. CDR3 amino acids: CSARDWTQPQHF. DNA of the CDR3: TGCAGTGCTAGAGATTGGACTCAGCCCCAGCATTTT.

This clonotype was recorded many times. This rearrangement joins TRBV20-1 to TRBJ2-7; 9 bases align to TRBD2. The CDR3 extends over 14 amino acids. Germline loops: CDR1 DFQATT, CDR2 SNEGSKA (reference sequence). After removal of 6 bases from V and 5 bases from J, the junction contained 11 bases not matched to a gene. CDR3 sequence (DNA): TGCAGTGCCCTCAAGGGTAGCGGGGGTAACGAGCAGTACTTC. Its translation: CSALKGSGGNEQYF.

This clonotype was seen at least ten times. The chain recombines TRBV2 with TRBJ1-5; D unclear. CDR3 size: 14 residues. Trimming took 6 bases from V and 4 from J, leaving 13 bases between them. Germline lookup yields CDR1 SNHLY and CDR2 FYNNEI. CDR3 nucleotide sequence: TGTGCCAGCAGGATCGGACGGGATAATCAGCCCCAGCATTTT. It specifies CASRIGRDNQPQHF.

This clonotype has a count of ten or more. CDR3 sequence reads: CAWSGGGDTQYF. CDR3 nucleotide sequence: TGTGCCTGGAGTGGAGGCGGGGATACGCAGTATTTT. This chain connects TRBV30 to TRBJ2-3; D is possibly TRBD2 (5 bases). Trimming took 1 base from V and 6 from J, leaving 8 bases between them. Germline CDR1 is GTSNPN and CDR2 is SVGIG (reference sequence). CDR3 length: 12 amino acids.

This clonotype was found many times. The chain recombines TRBV3-1 with TRBJ1-1; a weak D match, TRBD1 (5 bases). Trimming cost V 1 base and J 6 bases, with 12 bases left between them. The CDR3 contains 14 residues. The germline gives CDR1 LGHDT, CDR2 YNNKEL (reference sequence). In DNA form, the CDR3 reads TGTGCCAGCAGCCAAGCTCCCAGGGAGCCTGAAGCTTTCTTT. This codes for CASSQAPREPEAFF.